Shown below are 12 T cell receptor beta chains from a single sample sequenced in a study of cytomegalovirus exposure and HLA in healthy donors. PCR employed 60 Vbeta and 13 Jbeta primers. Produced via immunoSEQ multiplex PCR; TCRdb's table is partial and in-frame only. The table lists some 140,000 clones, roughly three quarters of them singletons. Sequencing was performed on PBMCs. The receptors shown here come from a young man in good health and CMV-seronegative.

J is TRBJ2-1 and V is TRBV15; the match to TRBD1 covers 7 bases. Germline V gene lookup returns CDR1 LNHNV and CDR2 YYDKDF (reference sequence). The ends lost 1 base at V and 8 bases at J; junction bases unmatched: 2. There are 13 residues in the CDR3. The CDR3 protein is CATSRGGGDEQFF. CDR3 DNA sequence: TGTGCCACCAGCAGAGGAGGGGGCGATGAGCAGTTCTTC.

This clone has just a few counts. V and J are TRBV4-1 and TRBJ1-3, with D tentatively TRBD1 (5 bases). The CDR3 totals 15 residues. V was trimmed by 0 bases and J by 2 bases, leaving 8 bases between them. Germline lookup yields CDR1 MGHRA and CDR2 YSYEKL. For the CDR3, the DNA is TGCGCCAGCAGCCAAGATGGGGGGGCTGGAAACACCATATATTTT. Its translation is CASSQDGGAGNTIYF.

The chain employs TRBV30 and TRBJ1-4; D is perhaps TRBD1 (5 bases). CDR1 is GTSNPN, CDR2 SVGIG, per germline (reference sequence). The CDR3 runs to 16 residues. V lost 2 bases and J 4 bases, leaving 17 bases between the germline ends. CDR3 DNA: TGTGCCTGGAGTTTACTTTCGGGACTGAATAATGAAAAACTGTTTTTT. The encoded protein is CAWSLLSGLNNEKLFF.

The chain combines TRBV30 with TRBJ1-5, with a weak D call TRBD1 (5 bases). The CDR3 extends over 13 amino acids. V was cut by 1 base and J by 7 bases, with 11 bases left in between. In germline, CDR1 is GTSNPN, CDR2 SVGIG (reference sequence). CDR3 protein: CAWSEGARQPQHF. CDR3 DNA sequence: TGTGCCTGGAGTGAAGGGGCGCGACAGCCCCAGCATTTT.

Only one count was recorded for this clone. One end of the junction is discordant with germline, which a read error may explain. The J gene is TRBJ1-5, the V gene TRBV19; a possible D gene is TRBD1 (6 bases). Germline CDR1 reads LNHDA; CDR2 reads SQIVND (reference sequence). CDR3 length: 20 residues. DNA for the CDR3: TGTGCCAGCAGTATAGTTGCAGCAGGGGACCCGTTTCGGGGCAATCAGCCCCAGCATTTT. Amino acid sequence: CASSIVAAGDPFRGNQPQHF. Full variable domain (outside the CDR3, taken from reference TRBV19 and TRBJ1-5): DGGITQSPKYLFRKEGQNVTLSCEQNLNHDAMYWYRQDPGQGLRLIYYSQIVNDFQKGDIAEGYSVSREKKESFPLTVTSAQKNPTAFYLCASSIVAAGDPFRGNQPQHFGDGTRLSIL.

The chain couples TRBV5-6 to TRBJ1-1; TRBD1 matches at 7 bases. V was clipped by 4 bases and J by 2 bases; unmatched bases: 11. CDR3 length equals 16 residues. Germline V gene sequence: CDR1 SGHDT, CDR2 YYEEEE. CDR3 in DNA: TGTGCCAGCAGCGAGACAGGGCTGGTTGGTAACACTGAAGCTTTCTTT. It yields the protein CASSETGLVGNTEAFF.

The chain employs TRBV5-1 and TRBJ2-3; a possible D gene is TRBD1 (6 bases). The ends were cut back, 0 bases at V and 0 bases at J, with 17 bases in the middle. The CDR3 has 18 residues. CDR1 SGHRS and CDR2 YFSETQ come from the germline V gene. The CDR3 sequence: CASSLVSGQPPSTDTQYF. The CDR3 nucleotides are TGCGCCAGCAGCTTGGTATCGGGACAACCACCCAGCACAGATACGCAGTATTTT.

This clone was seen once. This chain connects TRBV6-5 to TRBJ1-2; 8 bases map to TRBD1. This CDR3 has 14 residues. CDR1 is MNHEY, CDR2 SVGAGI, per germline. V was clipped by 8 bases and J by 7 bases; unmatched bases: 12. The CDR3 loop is CASGGTGGIVGYTF. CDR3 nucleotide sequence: TGTGCCAGCGGTGGGACAGGAGGTATCGTTGGCTACACCTTC.

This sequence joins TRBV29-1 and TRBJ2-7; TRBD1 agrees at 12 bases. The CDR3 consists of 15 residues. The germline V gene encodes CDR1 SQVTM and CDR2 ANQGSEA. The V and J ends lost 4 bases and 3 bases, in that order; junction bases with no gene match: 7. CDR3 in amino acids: CSVVGDRGPNYEQYF. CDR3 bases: TGCAGCGTTGTCGGGGACAGGGGGCCAAACTACGAGCAGTACTTC.

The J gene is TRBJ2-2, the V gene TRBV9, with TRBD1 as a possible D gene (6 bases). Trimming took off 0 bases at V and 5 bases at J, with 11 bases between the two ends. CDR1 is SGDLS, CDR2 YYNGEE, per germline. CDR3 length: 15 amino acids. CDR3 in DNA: TGTGCCAGCAGCGTAGAGGGGACAATGACCGGGGAGCTGTTTTTT. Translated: CASSVEGTMTGELFF.

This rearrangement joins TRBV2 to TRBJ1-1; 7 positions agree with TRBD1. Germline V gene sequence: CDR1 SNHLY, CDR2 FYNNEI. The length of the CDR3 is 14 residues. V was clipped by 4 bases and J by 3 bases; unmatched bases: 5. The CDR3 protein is CASSVQQGYTEAFF. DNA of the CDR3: TGTGCCAGCAGTGTACAACAGGGGTACACTGAAGCTTTCTTT.

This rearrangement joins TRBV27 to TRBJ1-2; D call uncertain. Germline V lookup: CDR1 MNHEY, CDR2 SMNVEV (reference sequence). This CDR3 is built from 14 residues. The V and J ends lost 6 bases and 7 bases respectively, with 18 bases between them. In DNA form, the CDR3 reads TGTGCCAGCAGCTCTGCCGGGATAGAGGGTGGCTACACCTTC. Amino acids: CASSSAGIEGGYTF.